Below are 17 T cell receptor beta chains sequenced from a single sample in a study of CD8 T cells in ankylosing spondylitis. MiXCR was run by TCRdb on the 5' RACE reads, yielding one entry per CDR3 protein. The repertoire holds some 290,000 distinct CDR3 sequences, with 20% as singletons. The sequencing sample was made of blood, either unsorted or a sorted T cell fraction (not recorded which). The receptors were gathered from a male donor with ankylosing spondylitis or in good health (not recorded which).

This clonotype appeared a few times. The V and J genes are TRBV28 and TRBJ2-2; 11 bases line up with TRBD2. Germline V gene sequence: CDR1 MDHEN, CDR2 SYDVKM. V was pared by 6 bases and J by 3 bases, with 6 bases of the junction left unmatched. The CDR3 runs 16 residues. The CDR3 sequence: CASSIRLAGYTGELFF. Here the CDR3 DNA reads TGTGCCAGCAGCATAAGACTAGCGGGGTACACCGGGGAGCTGTTTTTT. Full variable domain (outside the CDR3, taken from reference TRBV28 and TRBJ2-2): DVKVTQSSRYLVKRTGEKVFLECVQDMDHENMFWYRQDPGLGLRLIYFSYDVKMKEKGDIPEGYSVSREKKERFSLILESASTNQTSMYLCASSIRLAGYTGELFFGEGSRLTVL.

CDR3: CASSKDPLAGGRGNEQFF. The CDR3, as DNA: TGTGCCAGCAGCAAAGATCCCCTAGCGGGAGGGCGTGGGAATGAGCAGTTCTTC. This chain connects TRBV21-1 to TRBJ2-1; TRBD2, the table's D call, lacks a check against the DNA. TRBV21-1 is assigned pseudogene status. The CDR3 covers 18 residues.

J is TRBJ2-1 and V is TRBV11-2; 11 bases line up with TRBD2. Per germline, CDR1 SGHAT and CDR2 FQNNGV. CDR3 length: 19 residues. V dropped 4 bases and J dropped 3; count of bases not matched to a gene: 14. CDR3 bases: TGTGCCAGCAGCTCTGGAGGGACGGCGGGACTAGCGGTCTACAATGAGCAGTTCTTC. Protein product: CASSSGGTAGLAVYNEQFF.

This chain connects TRBV10-3 to TRBJ2-1, with 16 bases identical to TRBD2. Germline CDR1 ENHRY, CDR2 SYGVKD. With 5 bases clipped from V and 4 bases from J, the junction kept 8 bases outside the gene matches. The CDR3 consists of 18 residues. The CDR3 spells CAISKGLAGGRSYNEQFF. CDR3 sequence (DNA): TGTGCCATCAGTAAGGGACTAGCGGGAGGGCGGTCTTACAATGAGCAGTTCTTC.

V gene TRBV5-5 combines with J gene TRBJ2-2; 9 nucleotides match TRBD2. The CDR3 has 15 amino acids. The germline V gene encodes CDR1 SGHKS and CDR2 YYEKEE (reference sequence). The trim removed 7 bases at V and 1 base at J, leaving 5 bases unmatched. CDR3 sequence (DNA): TGTGCCAGCGCTAGCGGGACTGTGAACACCGGGGAGCTGTTTTTT. The encoded protein is CASASGTVNTGELFF.

This clonotype was counted a few times. The rearrangement uses TRBV9 and TRBJ2-1; weak D call: TRBD1 (5 bases). With 3 bases removed from V and 0 bases from J, the gap between germline ends came to 10 bases. Germline CDR1 and CDR2: SGDLS and YYNGEE. CDR3 size: 15 residues. The CDR3 DNA reads TGTGCCAGCAGCGCCAGGGCCAGCTCCTACAATGAGCAGTTCTTC. This gives the protein CASSARASSYNEQFF.

This clonotype was seen more than once but under ten times. This rearrangement joins TRBV6-5 to TRBJ1-1; D not certain. Germline CDR1 is MNHEY and CDR2 is SVGAGI. V lost 2 bases, J lost 0 bases, and 19 bases lay in between. The CDR3 has 18 amino acids. The CDR3 protein is CASSYTSPTESMNTEAFF. CDR3 coding DNA: TGTGCCAGCAGTTACACCTCACCTACAGAAAGCATGAACACTGAAGCTTTCTTT.

This clonotype was observed a few times. This rearrangement joins TRBV9 to TRBJ1-1; a possible D gene is TRBD1 (6 bases). Deletions cut 3 bases from V and 5 bases from J, with 17 bases between. The CDR3 is 15 amino acids. Germline V gene lookup returns CDR1 SGDLS and CDR2 YYNGEE. Here the CDR3 DNA reads TGTGCCAGCAGCGCTTCCTGGGGGGCGCATACTGAAGCTTTCTTT. Amino acids: CASSASWGAHTEAFF. Full variable domain (remainder filled in from reference TRBV9 and TRBJ1-1): DSGVTQTPKHLITATGQRVTLRCSPRSGDLSVYWYQQSLDQGLQFLIQYYNGEERAKGNILERFSAQQFPDLHSELNLSSLELGDSALYFCASSASWGAHTEAFFGQGTRLTVV.

The chain recombines TRBV10-3 with TRBJ2-7; weak D call: TRBD1 (5 bases). This CDR3 is built from 16 residues. V shed 3 bases and J shed 3 bases, with 18 bases lying between them. Germline CDR1 is ENHRY and CDR2 is SYGVKD. Here the CDR3 reads CAISDQGHSVYYEQYV. The CDR3 DNA reads as TGTGCCATCAGTGACCAAGGACACTCCGTATACTACGAGCAGTACGTC.

The sample holds many counts of this clonotype. This chain links TRBV6-4 with TRBJ1-5; D remains unclear. V lost 7 bases to trimming and J lost 1 base, with 20 bases between them. Per germline, CDR1 MRHNA and CDR2 SNTAGT. The CDR3 spans 17 residues. CDR3 coding DNA: TGTGCCAGCACTGCCCCCCCATACCGGGAGAGCAATCAGCCCCAGCATTTT. Translation: CASTAPPYRESNQPQHF.

This chain uses TRBV5-1 with TRBJ1-1; D call uncertain. Germline CDR1 reads SGHRS; CDR2 reads YFSETQ. V was pared by 6 bases and J by 1 base, with 13 bases between. This CDR3 has 14 residues. The CDR3 here is CASKRSQQNTEAFF. Here the CDR3 DNA reads TGCGCCAGCAAGCGTAGTCAGCAGAACACTGAAGCTTTCTTT.

This chain joins TRBV3-1 and TRBJ1-4; D call uncertain. Germline V gene lookup returns CDR1 LGHDT and CDR2 YNNKEL (reference sequence). CDR3 size: 12 residues. Trimming left V 0 bases short and J 7 bases short, with 3 bases between. The CDR3 region is CASSQDFEKLFF. The CDR3 DNA follows: TGTGCCAGCAGCCAAGATTTTGAAAAACTGTTTTTT.

This clonotype was seen a single time. This chain connects TRBV5-1 to TRBJ2-1; D perhaps matches TRBD2 (6 bases). Germline CDR1 and CDR2: SGHRS and YFSETQ. The CDR3 consists of 13 residues. V was cut by 3 bases and J by 7 bases, with 11 bases left in between. The chain's CDR3 is CASSSGAGNEQFF. The CDR3 DNA is TGCGCCAGCAGCTCGGGCGCGGGAAATGAGCAGTTCTTC.

The V call is TRBV20-1, the J call TRBJ2-4; TRBD2 agrees at 7 bases. Germline V gene data show CDR1 as DFQATT and CDR2 as SNEGSKA (reference sequence). The CDR3 is 14 amino acids. The V segment lost 0 bases and the J segment 9 bases; nucleotides outside the gene matches: 8. In DNA form, the CDR3 reads TGCAGTGCTAGAGATAGGGCGGGGGTGGGCATTCAGTACTTC. It is translated as CSARDRAGVGIQYF.

This clonotype was found a few times. This rearrangement joins TRBV29-1 to TRBJ1-1; D might be TRBD1 (6 bases). Germline values: CDR1 SQVTM, CDR2 ANQGSEA. Trimming cost V 4 bases and J 4 bases, with 16 bases left between them. CDR3 length equals 14 residues. CDR3 protein: CSVGVVGQSTEAFF. The CDR3 coding sequence is TGCAGCGTTGGAGTGGTCGGACAGAGCACTGAAGCTTTCTTT.

The rearrangement links TRBV7-6 to TRBJ2-5; D gene uncertain. Looked up from germline, CDR1 is SGHVS and CDR2 is FNYEAQ. This CDR3 comprises 15 residues. Trimming shortened V by 7 bases and J by 5 bases, and 20 bases separated the two germline ends. The CDR3 DNA is TGTGCCAGCACCCCTCGGCAACAGCCCCAGGAGACCCAGTACTTC. Protein: CASTPRQQPQETQYF.

This sequence joins TRBV28 and TRBJ1-6; D may be TRBD1 (6 bases). Germline CDR1 MDHEN, CDR2 SYDVKM. Trimming shortened V by 5 bases and J by 0 bases, and 11 bases separated the two germline ends. The CDR3 totals 16 residues. The chain's CDR3 is CASSPQQGSYNSPLHF. The CDR3 DNA sequence: TGTGCCAGCAGTCCCCAACAGGGCTCCTATAATTCACCCCTCCACTTT.